The clone carrying this T cell receptor beta chain appeared once. Its target is unknown. CDR1 WSHSY and CDR2 SAAADI come from the germline V gene. The length of the CDR3 is 14 residues. J was trimmed by 4 bases and V by 6 bases; bases with no gene match: 1. The amount of total RNA extracted per sample was at least 6 micrograms. These data are taken from a study of blood T cells in healthy people across ages. The authors ran a second PCR of about 6 to 11 cycles using a sample-barcoded 5' primer and a J-beta primer mix. Using its own MiXCR run on the 5' RACE reads, TCRdb lists one record per CDR3 protein. The sample has roughly 800,000 distinct CDR3 sequences; roughly 50% are singletons. Study results and limitations: Samples with more naive T cells showed higher observed beta diversity.

This sequence was found in a man aged 30 to 45 in good health. What was sequenced was blood. The rearrangement joins TRBV10-2 to TRBJ2-3; 13 bases match TRBD2. This CDR3 reads CASRTSGGADTQYF. For the CDR3, the DNA is TGCGCCAGCAGAACTAGCGGGGGGGCAGATACGCAGTATTTT.